The 3 T cell receptor beta chains given below trace back to one sample, sequenced in a study of blood T cell repertoires in COVID-19. Repertoires were generated with immunoSEQ multiplex PCR, while TCRdb's copy carries only in-frame clones and drops some. The sample includes around 26,000 clones, roughly 85% of them seen just once. Sequencing used peripheral blood. The origin of the receptors is a human donor in a cohort sampled during active COVID-19.

This clone occurred once. The genes are TRBV5-1 and TRBJ2-7, with TRBD1 identical over 9 bases. Per germline, CDR1 SGHRS and CDR2 YFSETQ. The CDR3 has 17 amino acids. The V and J ends lost 3 bases and 5 bases, in that order; junction bases with no gene match: 15. The CDR3 spells CASSSSPRDRARNEQYF. In nucleotides, the CDR3 is TGCGCCAGCAGCTCATCCCCCCGGGACAGGGCGCGGAACGAGCAGTACTTC.

The chain links TRBV29-1 to TRBJ1-1, with 12 positions matching TRBD1. V lost 4 bases and J lost 3; bases outside the gene matches: 6. Germline V gene data show CDR1 as SQVTM and CDR2 as ANQGSEA. This CDR3 is 15 amino acids long. CDR3 sequence (DNA): TGCAGCGTTGTGGGGACAGGGGGCGTGGACACTGAAGCTTTCTTT. Translated, it gives CSVVGTGGVDTEAFF.

The CDR3 DNA reads as TGCGCCAGCAGACAGGTAACCGAGACCCAGTACTTC. Its protein is CASRQVTETQYF. J is TRBJ2-5 and V is TRBV5-1; D possibly corresponds to TRBD1 (5 bases). The germline V gene encodes CDR1 SGHRS and CDR2 YFSETQ. This CDR3 is 12 amino acids long. V lost 5 bases and J lost 5, with 10 bases in between.